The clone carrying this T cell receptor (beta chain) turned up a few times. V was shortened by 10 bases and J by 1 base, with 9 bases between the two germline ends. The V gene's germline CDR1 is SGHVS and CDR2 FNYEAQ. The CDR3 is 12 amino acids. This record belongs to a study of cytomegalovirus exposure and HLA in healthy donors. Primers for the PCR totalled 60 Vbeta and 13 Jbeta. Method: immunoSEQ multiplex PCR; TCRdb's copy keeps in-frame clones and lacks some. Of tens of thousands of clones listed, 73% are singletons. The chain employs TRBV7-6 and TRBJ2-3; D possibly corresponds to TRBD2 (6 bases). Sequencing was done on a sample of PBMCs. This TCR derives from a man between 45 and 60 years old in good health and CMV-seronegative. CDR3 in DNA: TGTGCCATCCCGGGGGGCACAGATACGCAGTATTTT. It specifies CAIPGGTDTQYF.